Listed below are T cell receptor beta chains from one sample, sequenced in a study of blood T cell repertoires in COVID-19. TCRdb's copy holds only in-frame clones and misses some; the assay was immunoSEQ multiplex PCR. The table has about 140,000 clones, 88% seen once. The sample was peripheral blood. Source of these receptors: a human donor with COVID-19, enrolled during active disease. The donor label of this sample is uncertain. The CDR3 runs from the conserved cysteine through the conserved F or W. The D gene is left open where the match is weak. For some rows the clone size is stated as once, few or many, or as a class when expanded; others skip it.

D gene,J gene,V gene,clone size,CDR3 protein,CDR3 DNA
-,TRBJ1-4,TRBV3-1/TRBV3-2,-,CASSQGAGDEKLFF,TGTGCCAGCAGCCAAGGGGCGGGTGATGAAAAACTGTTTTTT
-,TRBJ2-2,TRBV27,few,CASSLRYEGGGGELFF,TGTGCCAGCAGTTTAAGGTACGAAGGGGGTGGCGGGGAGCTGTTTTTT
-,TRBJ2-6,TRBV5-1,-,CASSLGAGSRGYSGANVLTF,TGCGCCAGCAGCTTGGGGGCGGGTAGCAGGGGATACTCTGGGGCCAACGTCCTGACTTTC
TRBD2,TRBJ2-1,TRBV12-5,-,CASKASGGADSYNEQFF,TGTGCTAGTAAGGCAAGCGGGGGGGCCGATTCCTACAATGAGCAGTTCTTC
TRBD2,TRBJ2-2,TRBV4-1,-,CASSQEGLAPNTGELFF,TGCGCCAGCAGCCAAGAAGGACTAGCGCCGAACACCGGGGAGCTGTTTTTT
TRBD2,TRBJ2-1,TRBV5-1,-,CASSLDLAVGEQFF,TGCGCCAGCAGCTTGGACCTAGCGGTGGGTGAGCAGTTCTTC
TRBD1,TRBJ1-4,TRBV5-1,-,CASSQDPQGGGEKLFF,TGCGCCAGCAGCCAAGACCCTCAGGGGGGTGGTGAAAAACTGTTTTTT
-,TRBJ1-5,TRBV19,once,CASSSHTGGDFSNQPQHF,TGTGCCAGTAGTTCTCATACCGGAGGAGACTTTAGCAATCAGCCCCAGCATTTT
-,TRBJ1-1,TRBV5-1,-,CASSLGSEGTEAFF,TGCGCCAGCAGCTTGGGTTCGGAGGGCACTGAAGCTTTCTTT
-,TRBJ2-1,TRBV9,-,CASSVGIGGTVVDEQFF,TGTGCCAGCAGCGTAGGGATCGGGGGAACAGTCGTCGATGAGCAGTTCTTC
-,TRBJ1-6,TRBV11-2,few,CASSLEWTDSSYNSPLHF,TGTGCCAGCAGCTTAGAGTGGACAGACAGCTCCTATAATTCACCCCTCCACTTT
-,TRBJ2-1,TRBV27,-,CASSSGSPYNEQFF,TGTGCCAGCAGTTCCGGGTCCCCTTACAATGAGCAGTTCTTC
-,TRBJ2-7,TRBV29-1,-,CSAQSSIGRYEQYF,TGCAGCGCCCAAAGCAGTATAGGGAGGTACGAGCAGTACTTC
TRBD2,TRBJ2-7,TRBV7-9,-,CASSRGEGKEQYF,TGTGCCAGCAGCCGAGGGGAGGGGAAAGAGCAGTACTTC
TRBD1,TRBJ1-1,TRBV5-4,-,CASSSPTGMNTEAFF,TGTGCCAGCAGCTCCCCGACAGGGATGAACACTGAAGCTTTCTTT
-,TRBJ1-3,TRBV6-6,-,CASRSSGNTIYF,TGTGCCAGCCGGTCCTCTGGAAACACCATATATTTT
TRBD1,TRBJ2-1,TRBV19,-,CASSPIDRGPYNEQFF,TGTGCCAGTAGTCCTATTGACAGGGGACCCTACAATGAGCAGTTCTTC
-,TRBJ1-2,TRBV6-5,-,CASSYEQGDRGYTF,TGTGCCAGCAGTTATGAACAGGGTGACCGTGGCTACACCTTC
TRBD1,TRBJ1-2,TRBV27,-,CASRPDRENYGYTF,TGTGCCAGCAGACCTGACAGGGAAAACTATGGCTACACCTTC
-,TRBJ1-5,TRBV6-2/TRBV6-3,-,CASSYFRAGQPQHF,TGTGCCAGCAGTTATTTCAGAGCCGGGCAGCCCCAGCATTTT